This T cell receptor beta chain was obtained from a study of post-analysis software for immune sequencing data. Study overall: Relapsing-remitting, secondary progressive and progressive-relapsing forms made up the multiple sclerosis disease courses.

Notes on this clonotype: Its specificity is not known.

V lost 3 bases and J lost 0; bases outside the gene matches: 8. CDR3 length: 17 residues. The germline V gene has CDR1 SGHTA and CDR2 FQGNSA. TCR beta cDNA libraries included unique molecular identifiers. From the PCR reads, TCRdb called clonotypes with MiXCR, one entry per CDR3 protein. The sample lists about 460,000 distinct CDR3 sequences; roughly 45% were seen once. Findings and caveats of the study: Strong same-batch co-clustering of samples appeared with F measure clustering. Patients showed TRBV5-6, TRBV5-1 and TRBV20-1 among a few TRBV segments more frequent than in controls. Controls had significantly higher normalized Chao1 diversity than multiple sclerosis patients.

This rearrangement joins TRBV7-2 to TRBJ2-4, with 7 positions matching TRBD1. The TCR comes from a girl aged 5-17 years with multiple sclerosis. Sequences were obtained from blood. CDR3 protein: CASSFLKDRLAKNIQYF. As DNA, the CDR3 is TGTGCCAGCAGCTTTTTAAAGGACAGGTTAGCCAAAAACATTCAGTACTTC.